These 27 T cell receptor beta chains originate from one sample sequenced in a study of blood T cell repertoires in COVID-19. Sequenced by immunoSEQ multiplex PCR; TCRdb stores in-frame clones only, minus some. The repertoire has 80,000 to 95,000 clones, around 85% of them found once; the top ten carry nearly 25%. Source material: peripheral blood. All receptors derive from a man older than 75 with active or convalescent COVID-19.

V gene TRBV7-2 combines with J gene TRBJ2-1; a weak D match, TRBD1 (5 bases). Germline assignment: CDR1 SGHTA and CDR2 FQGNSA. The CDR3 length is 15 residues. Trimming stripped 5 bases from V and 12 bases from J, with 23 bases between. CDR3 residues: CASSTTQKGFVVQFF. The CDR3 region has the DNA TGTGCCAGCAGCACCACTCAAAAGGGGTTCGTCGTGCAGTTCTTC.

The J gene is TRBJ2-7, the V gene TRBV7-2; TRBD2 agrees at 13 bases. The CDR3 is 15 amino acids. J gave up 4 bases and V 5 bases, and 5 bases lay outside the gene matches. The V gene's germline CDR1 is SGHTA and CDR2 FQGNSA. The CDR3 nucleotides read TGTGCCAGCAGCCCGGGACTAGCGGGGCAATACGAGCAGTACTTC. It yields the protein CASSPGLAGQYEQYF.

The DNA for the CDR3 is TGTGCCAGCAGCTTAGCACTGTCGGGGGAGCAGTACTTC. Translation gives CASSLALSGEQYF. This chain joins TRBV11-2 and TRBJ2-7; tentatively, D is TRBD2 (5 bases). This CDR3 comprises 13 residues. Trimming left V 1 base short and J 7 bases short, with 11 bases between. CDR1 and CDR2 (germline): SGHAT, FQNNGV. The full variable domain, in which reference TRBV11-2 and TRBJ2-7 provide the parts outside the CDR3, is EAGVAQSPRYKIIEKRQSVAFWCNPISGHATLYWYQQILGQGPKLLIQFQNNGVVDDSQLPKDRFSAERLKGVDSTLKIQPAKLEDSAVYLCASSLALSGEQYFGPGTRLTVT.

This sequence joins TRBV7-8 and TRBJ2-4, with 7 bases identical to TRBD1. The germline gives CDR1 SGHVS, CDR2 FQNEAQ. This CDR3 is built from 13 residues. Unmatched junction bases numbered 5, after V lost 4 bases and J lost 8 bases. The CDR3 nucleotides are TGTGCCAGCAGCTCAGGGGGAGTGGACATTCAGTACTTC. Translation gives CASSSGGVDIQYF.

Here the CDR3 DNA reads TGCGCCAGCAGCTTTGGGACTAGCGGGGACAATGAGCAGTTCTTC. Encoded protein: CASSFGTSGDNEQFF. The genes are TRBV5-1 and TRBJ2-1; 13 bases match TRBD2. The germline V gene has CDR1 SGHRS and CDR2 YFSETQ. The J segment lost 5 bases and the V segment lost 2 bases, leaving 1 base of the junction unmatched. CDR3 length: 15 residues.

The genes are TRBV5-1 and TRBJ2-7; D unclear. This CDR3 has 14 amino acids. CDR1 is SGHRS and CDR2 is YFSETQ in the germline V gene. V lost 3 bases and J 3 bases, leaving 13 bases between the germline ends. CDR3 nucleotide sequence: TGCGCCAGCAGCTCTTCAACACCCCTCTACGAGCAGTACTTC. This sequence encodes CASSSSTPLYEQYF.

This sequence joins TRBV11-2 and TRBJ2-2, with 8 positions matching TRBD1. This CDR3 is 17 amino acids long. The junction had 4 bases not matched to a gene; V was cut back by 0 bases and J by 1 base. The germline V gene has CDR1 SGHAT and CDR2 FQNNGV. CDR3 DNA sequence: TGTGCCAGCAGCTTAGACGGACAGGGTGTGAACACCGGGGAGCTGTTTTTT. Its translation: CASSLDGQGVNTGELFF.

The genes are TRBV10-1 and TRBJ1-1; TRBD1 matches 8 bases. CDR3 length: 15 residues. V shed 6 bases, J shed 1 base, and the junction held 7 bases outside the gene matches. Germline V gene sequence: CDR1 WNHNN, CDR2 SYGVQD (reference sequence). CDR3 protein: CASSPDRGRNTEAFF. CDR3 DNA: TGCGCCAGCAGCCCCGACAGGGGACGGAACACTGAAGCTTTCTTT.

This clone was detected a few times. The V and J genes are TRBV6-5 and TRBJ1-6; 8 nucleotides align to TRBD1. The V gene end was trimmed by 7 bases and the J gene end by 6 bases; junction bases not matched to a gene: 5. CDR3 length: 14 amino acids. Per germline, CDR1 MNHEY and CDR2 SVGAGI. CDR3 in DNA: TGTGCCAGCAACAGGGACAGGCTTAATTCACCCCTCCACTTT. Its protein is CASNRDRLNSPLHF.

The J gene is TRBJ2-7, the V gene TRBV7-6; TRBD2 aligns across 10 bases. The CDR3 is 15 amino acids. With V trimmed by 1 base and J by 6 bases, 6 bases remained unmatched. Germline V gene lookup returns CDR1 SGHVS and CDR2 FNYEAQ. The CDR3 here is CASSLGVAGGLEQYF. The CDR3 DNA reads TGTGCCAGCAGCTTAGGGGTAGCGGGGGGCCTCGAGCAGTACTTC.

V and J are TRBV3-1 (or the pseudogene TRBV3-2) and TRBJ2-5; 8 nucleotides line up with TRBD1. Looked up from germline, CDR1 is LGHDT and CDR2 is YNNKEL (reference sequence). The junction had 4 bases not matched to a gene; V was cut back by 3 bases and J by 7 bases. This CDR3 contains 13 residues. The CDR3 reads CASSQDRDATQYF. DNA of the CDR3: TGTGCCAGCAGCCAGGACAGGGACGCGACCCAGTACTTC.

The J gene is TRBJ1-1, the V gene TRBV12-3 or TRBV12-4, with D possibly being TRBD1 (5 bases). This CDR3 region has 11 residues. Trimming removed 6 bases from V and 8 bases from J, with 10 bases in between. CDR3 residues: CASRLTAEAFF. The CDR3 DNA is TGTGCCAGCAGGTTGACAGCCGAAGCTTTCTTT.

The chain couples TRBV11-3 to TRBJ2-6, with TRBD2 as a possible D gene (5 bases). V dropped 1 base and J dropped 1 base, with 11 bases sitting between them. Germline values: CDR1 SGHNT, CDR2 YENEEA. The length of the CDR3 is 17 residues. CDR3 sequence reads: CASSLGGPTSGANVLTF. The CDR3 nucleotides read TGTGCCAGCAGCTTAGGCGGGCCTACATCTGGGGCCAACGTCCTGACTTTC.

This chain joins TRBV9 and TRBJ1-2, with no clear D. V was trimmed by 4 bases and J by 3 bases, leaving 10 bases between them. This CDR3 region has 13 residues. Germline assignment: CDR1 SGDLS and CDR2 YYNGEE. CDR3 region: CASSPDLDYGYTF. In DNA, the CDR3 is TGTGCCAGCAGCCCCGACTTAGACTATGGCTACACCTTC. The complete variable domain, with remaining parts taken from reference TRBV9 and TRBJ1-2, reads DSGVTQTPKHLITATGQRVTLRCSPRSGDLSVYWYQQSLDQGLQFLIQYYNGEERAKGNILERFSAQQFPDLHSELNLSSLELGDSALYFCASSPDLDYGYTFGSGTRLTVV.

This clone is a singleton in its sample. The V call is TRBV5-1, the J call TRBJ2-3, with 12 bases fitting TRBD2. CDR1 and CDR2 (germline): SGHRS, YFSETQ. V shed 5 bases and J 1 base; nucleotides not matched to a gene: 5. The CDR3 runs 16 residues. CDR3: CASSPPSGGGTDTQYF. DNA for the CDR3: TGCGCCAGCAGTCCGCCTAGCGGGGGGGGCACAGATACGCAGTATTTT.

The CDR3 loop is CASSEALTRETQYF. The DNA of the CDR3 is TGTGCCAGCAGTGAAGCGTTGACTAGAGAGACCCAGTACTTC. The chain couples TRBV2 to TRBJ2-5, with D possibly being TRBD2 (6 bases). The germline V and J ends were trimmed by 0 bases and 4 bases, with 9 bases remaining between them. CDR1 and CDR2 (germline): SNHLY, FYNNEI. This CDR3 has 14 amino acids.

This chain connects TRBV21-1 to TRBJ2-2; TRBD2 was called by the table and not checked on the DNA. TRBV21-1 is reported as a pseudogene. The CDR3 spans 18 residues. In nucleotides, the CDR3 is TGTGCCAGCAGCAAGGAGACTAGCGGGGGGGTAGTAACCGGGGAGCTGTTTTTT. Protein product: CASSKETSGGVVTGELFF.

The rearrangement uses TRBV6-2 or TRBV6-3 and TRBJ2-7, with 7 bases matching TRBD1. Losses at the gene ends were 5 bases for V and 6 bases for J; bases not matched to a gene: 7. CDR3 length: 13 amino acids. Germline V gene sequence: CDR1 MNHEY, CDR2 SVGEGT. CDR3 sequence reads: CASSPDRVVEQYF. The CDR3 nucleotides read TGTGCCAGCAGTCCAGACAGGGTAGTCGAGCAGTACTTC.

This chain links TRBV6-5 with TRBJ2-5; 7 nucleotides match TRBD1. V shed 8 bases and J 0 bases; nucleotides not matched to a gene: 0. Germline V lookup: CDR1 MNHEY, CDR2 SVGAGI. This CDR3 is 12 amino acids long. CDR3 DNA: TGTGCCAGCGACAGGGACCAAGAGACCCAGTACTTC. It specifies CASDRDQETQYF.

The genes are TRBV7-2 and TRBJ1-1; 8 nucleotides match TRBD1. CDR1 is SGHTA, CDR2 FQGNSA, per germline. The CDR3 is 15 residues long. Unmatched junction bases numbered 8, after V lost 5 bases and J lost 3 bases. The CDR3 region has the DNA TGTGCCAGCAGCACGACAGGGGTGAGGGACACTGAAGCTTTCTTT. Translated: CASSTTGVRDTEAFF. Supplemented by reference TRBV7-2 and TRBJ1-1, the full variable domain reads GAGVSQSPSNKVTEKGKDVELRCDPISGHTALYWYRQSLGQGLEFLIYFQGNSAPDKSGLPSDRFSAERTGGSVSTLTIQRTQQEDSAVYLCASSTTGVRDTEAFFGQGTRLTVV.

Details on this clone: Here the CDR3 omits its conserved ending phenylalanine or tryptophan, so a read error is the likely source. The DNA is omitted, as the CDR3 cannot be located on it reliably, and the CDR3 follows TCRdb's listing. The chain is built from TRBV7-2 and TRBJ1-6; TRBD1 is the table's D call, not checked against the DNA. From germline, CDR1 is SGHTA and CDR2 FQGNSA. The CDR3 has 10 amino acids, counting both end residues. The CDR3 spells CASSLEGRPG.

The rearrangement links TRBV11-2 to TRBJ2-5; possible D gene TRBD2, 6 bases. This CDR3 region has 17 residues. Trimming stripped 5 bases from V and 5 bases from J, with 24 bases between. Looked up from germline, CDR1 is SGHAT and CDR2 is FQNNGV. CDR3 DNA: TGTGCCAGCAGCCTCCGGTCCGGGTGGAGGGAAGGGGAGACCCAGTACTTC. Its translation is CASSLRSGWREGETQYF.

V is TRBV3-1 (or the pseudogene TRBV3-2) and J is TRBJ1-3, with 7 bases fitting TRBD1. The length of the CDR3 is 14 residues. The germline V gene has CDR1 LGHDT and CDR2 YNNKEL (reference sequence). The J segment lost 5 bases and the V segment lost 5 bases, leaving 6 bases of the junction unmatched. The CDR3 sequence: CASSETGDRNTIYF. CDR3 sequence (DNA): TGTGCCAGCAGCGAAACAGGGGATCGAAACACCATATATTTT.

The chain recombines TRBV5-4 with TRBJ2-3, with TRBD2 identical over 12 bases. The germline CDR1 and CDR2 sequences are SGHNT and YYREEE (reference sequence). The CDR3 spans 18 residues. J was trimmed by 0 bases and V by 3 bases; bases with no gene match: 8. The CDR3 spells CASSSPTSGGRSTDTQYF. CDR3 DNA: TGTGCCAGCAGCTCTCCTACTAGCGGGGGGCGTAGCACAGATACGCAGTATTTT.

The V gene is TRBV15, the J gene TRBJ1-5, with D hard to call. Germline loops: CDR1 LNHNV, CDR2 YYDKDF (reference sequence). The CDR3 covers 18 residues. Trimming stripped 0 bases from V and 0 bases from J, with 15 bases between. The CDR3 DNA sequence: TGTGCCACCAGCAGAGATGGAGGAGGACCCTATAGCAATCAGCCCCAGCATTTT. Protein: CATSRDGGGPYSNQPQHF.

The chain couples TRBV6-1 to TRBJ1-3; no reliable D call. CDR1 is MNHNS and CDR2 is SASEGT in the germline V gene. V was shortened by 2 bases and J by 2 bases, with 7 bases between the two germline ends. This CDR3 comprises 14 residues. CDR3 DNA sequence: TGTGCCAGCAGTGAACGTTCCGCTGGAAACACCATATATTTT. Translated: CASSERSAGNTIYF.

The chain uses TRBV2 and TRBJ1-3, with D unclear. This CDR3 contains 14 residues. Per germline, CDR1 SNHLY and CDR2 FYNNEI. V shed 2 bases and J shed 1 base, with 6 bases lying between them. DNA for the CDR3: TGTGCCAGCAGTGAACCGAGATCTGGAAACACCATATATTTT. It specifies CASSEPRSGNTIYF.